This entry lists 5 T cell receptor beta chains sequenced from one sample in a study of T cell changes during pregnancy in multiple sclerosis. The repertoire was sequenced with immunoSEQ multiplex PCR; TCRdb's copy has only in-frame clones and lacks some. This table holds about 23,000 clones, 80% to 90% found once. The sequencing used CD8+ T cells from peripheral blood mononuclear cells, collected in the first trimester of pregnancy. These receptors originate from a female donor with multiple sclerosis, enrolled in a pregnancy study.

The chain employs TRBV27 and TRBJ1-3, with a possible D match to TRBD1 (6 bases). The CDR3 sequence is 12 residues long. The V end lost 8 bases, the J end lost 3 bases, and 8 bases lay between the germline ends. CDR1 is MNHEY and CDR2 is SMNVEV in the germline V gene (reference sequence). The CDR3 DNA reads TGTGCCAGCGGACAGATTGGAAACACCATATATTTT. It yields the protein CASGQIGNTIYF.

The CDR3 DNA is TGTGCCAGCAGCACCGTCCCGGGACAGGGATTCACAGATACGCAGTATTTT. Protein sequence: CASSTVPGQGFTDTQYF. The chain recombines TRBV5-6 with TRBJ2-3, with 9 bases that match TRBD1. Germline V gives CDR1 SGHDT, CDR2 YYEEEE. The CDR3 loop spans 17 amino acids. V was clipped by 4 bases and J by 2 bases; unmatched bases: 11.

The chain links TRBV4-1 to TRBJ1-3; D might be TRBD1 (6 bases). The CDR3 sequence is 18 residues long. With 3 bases removed from V and 4 bases from J, the gap between germline ends came to 22 bases. Per germline, CDR1 MGHRA and CDR2 YSYEKL. The CDR3 sequence is CASSHVGRGRSSGNTIYF. The CDR3 DNA follows: TGCGCCAGCAGCCATGTTGGCAGGGGACGATCTTCCGGAAACACCATATATTTT.

The chain is built from TRBV4-1 and TRBJ2-2; 12 nucleotides line up with TRBD1. CDR1 is MGHRA and CDR2 is YSYEKL in the germline V gene. V lost 5 bases to trimming and J lost 6 bases; unmatched junction nucleotides: 19. The CDR3 is made up of 20 amino acids. The CDR3 loop reads CASSENPGQGAIFGSGELFF. CDR3 sequence (DNA): TGCGCCAGCAGCGAAAATCCGGGACAGGGGGCTATTTTTGGATCCGGGGAGCTGTTTTTT.

The chain is built from TRBV19 and TRBJ1-1; a possible D gene is TRBD1 (5 bases). Between the trimmed V and J ends, which lost 3 bases and 5 bases, there was a span of 13 bases. This CDR3 region has 14 residues. Germline loops: CDR1 LNHDA, CDR2 SQIVND (reference sequence). CDR3 in amino acids: CASSIRGETTEAFF. CDR3 DNA: TGTGCCAGTAGTATTAGGGGTGAAACAACTGAAGCTTTCTTT.